The entry below describes one T cell receptor beta chain. Its antigen is as yet unknown. The data were taken from a study of Ad26.COV2.S vaccination and SARS-CoV-2 variants. Findings and limits, study-wide: Vaccine and placebo groups showed comparable non-spike TCR breadth. Spike-specific TCR breadth ran higher among vaccine recipients than placebo recipients. The authors reported substantial breadth in spike-specific CD8+ and CD4+ T cell responses after vaccination.

Trimming removed 1 base at V and 7 bases at J, with 14 bases between. CDR3 length equals 14 residues. In germline, CDR1 is SGHKS, CDR2 YYEKEE (reference sequence). Method: immunoSEQ multiplex PCR; TCRdb's copy keeps in-frame clones and lacks some. The sample records some 350,000 clones, about 90% being singletons. V gene TRBV5-5 combines with J gene TRBJ1-2; D might be TRBD1 (5 bases). The TCR comes from a human donor who had recovered from COVID-19. This specimen consisted of peripheral blood, obtained after recovery from COVID-19. The CDR3 bases are TGTGCCAGCAGCTTGTCCGGGACGCATAGTGGCTACACCTTC. It codes for CASSLSGTHSGYTF.